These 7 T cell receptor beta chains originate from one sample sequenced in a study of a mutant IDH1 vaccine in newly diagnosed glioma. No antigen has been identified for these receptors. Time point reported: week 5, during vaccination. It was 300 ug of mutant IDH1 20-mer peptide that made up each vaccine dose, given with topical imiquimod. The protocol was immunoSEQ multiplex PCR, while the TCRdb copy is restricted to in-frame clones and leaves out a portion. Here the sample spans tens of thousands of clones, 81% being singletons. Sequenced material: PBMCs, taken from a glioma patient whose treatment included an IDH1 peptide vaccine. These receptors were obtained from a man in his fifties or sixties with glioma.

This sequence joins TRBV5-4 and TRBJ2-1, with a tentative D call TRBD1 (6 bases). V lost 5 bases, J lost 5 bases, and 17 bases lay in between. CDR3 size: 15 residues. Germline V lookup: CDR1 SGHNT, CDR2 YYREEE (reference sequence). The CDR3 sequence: CASSVGGVTDNEQFF. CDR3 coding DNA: TGTGCCAGCAGTGTAGGGGGTGTGACCGACAATGAGCAGTTCTTC.

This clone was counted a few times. CDR3 loop: CASSGDGGEKLFF. The CDR3 bases are TGTGCCAGCAGTGGGGACGGCGGTGAAAAACTGTTTTTT. The chain has TRBV2 and TRBJ1-4, with TRBD1 as a possible D gene (5 bases). Trimming shortened V by 4 bases and J by 7 bases, and 10 bases separated the two germline ends. The length of the CDR3 is 13 residues. From germline, CDR1 is SNHLY and CDR2 FYNNEI.

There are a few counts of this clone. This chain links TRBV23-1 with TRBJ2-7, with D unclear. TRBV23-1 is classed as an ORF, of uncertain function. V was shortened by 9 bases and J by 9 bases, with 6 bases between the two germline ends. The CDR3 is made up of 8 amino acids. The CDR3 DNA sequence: TGCGCCAGGAGACCGCAGTACTTC. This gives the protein CARRPQYF.

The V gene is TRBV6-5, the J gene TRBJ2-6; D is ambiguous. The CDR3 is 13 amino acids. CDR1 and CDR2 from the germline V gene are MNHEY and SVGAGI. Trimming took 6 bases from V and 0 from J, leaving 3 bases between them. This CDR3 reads CASRTSGANVLTF. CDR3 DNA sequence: TGTGCCAGCAGGACCTCTGGGGCCAACGTCCTGACTTTC.

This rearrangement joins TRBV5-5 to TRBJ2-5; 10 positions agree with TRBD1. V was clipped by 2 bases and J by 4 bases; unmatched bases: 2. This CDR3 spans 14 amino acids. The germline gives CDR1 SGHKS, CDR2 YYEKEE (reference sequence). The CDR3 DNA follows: TGTGCCAGCAGCTTAGACAGGGGGCTAGAGACCCAGTACTTC. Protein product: CASSLDRGLETQYF.

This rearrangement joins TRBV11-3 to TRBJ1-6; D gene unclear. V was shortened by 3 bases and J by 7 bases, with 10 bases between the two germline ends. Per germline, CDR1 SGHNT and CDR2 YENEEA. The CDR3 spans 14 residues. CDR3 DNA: TGTGCCAGCAGCTTTGACGGTCGGAATTCACCCCTCCACTTT. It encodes CASSFDGRNSPLHF.

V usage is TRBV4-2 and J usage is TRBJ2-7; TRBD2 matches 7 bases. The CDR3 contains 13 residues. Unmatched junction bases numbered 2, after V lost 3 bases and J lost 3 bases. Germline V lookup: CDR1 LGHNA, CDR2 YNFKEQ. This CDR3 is CASSHPGGYEQYF. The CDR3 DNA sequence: TGTGCCAGCAGCCACCCGGGGGGCTACGAGCAGTACTTC.